A selection of T cell receptor beta chains follows, all from one sample in a study of cytomegalovirus exposure and HLA in healthy donors. Using immunoSEQ multiplex PCR, the repertoire was profiled, and TCRdb retains in-frame clones only, with some absent. The sample lists about 170,000 clones, 80% to 85% seen once, with approximately 2.2% in the top ten. Material: PBMCs. These receptors all stem from a male donor in good health and CMV-seronegative. The CDR3 runs from the conserved cysteine through the conserved F or W. The D gene is left open where the match is weak.

cdr3_length	d_call	v_call	cdr3_aa
14	TRBD1	TRBV30	CALRMGTGTGELFF
15	TRBD1	TRBV9	CASSEGDRGHEKLFF
15	TRBD1	TRBV5-1	CASSWDRATNTEAFF
13	-	TRBV7-2	CASSFGQGNGYTF
11	TRBD1	TRBV10-2	CAGRGQSEAFF
13	-	TRBV11-2	CASSLGQQNIQYF
13	-	TRBV10-3	CAISRGSNQPQHF
16	-	TRBV5-6	CASSSDRDMRIVEQYF
13	-	TRBV6-5	CASSSDMVGEQYF
15	TRBD1	TRBV30	CAWATGTGRLDTIYF
15	-	TRBV19	CASSARGFVGTEAFF
14	TRBD1	TRBV10-3	CAISGQGDVDEQFF
19	TRBD2	TRBV7-9	CASSFFPGLAGAKQETQYF
13	-	TRBV30	CAWTPGGSGELFF
13	-	TRBV11-2	CASSFPGPYEQYF
12	-	TRBV29-1	CSVAGSGQPQHF
17	-	TRBV7-8	CASSPGSSRGNTGELFF
15	TRBD1	TRBV5-8	CASSYGQGGDEKLFF
15	-	TRBV6-6	CASSRQGQLNSPLHF
15	-	TRBV7-9	CASSKSQGYSYEQYF
18	-	TRBV14	CASSQLGGARRAKNIQYF
15	TRBD1	TRBV4-1	CASSQGQGVHSPLHF
16	-	TRBV7-8	CASSPRRWGGLTEAFF
12	-	TRBV13	CASSLGRKTQYF
15	-	TRBV7-9	CASSDSGTQRYEQYF
12	-	TRBV7-2	CASSLLAGEQYF
15	-	TRBV6-5	CASSYVRQPNYGYTF
15	-	TRBV2	CASSVFTSNTGELFF
14	TRBD1	TRBV4-2	CASSPGQVGNIQYF
15	-	TRBV11-3	CASSLGTTSTDTQYF
16	TRBD1	TRBV5-1	CASSSQGASYYYGYTF
14	-	TRBV6-1	CASSAVRTGNTIYF
14	-	TRBV11-2	CASSLSRRGRGYTF
14	-	TRBV5-1	CASSPGDLSYEQYF
12	-	TRBV2	CASSLRDNEQFF
14	TRBD1	TRBV7-6	CASSFKTGGTEAFF
14	-	TRBV7-8	CASSLGEGSYGYTF
16	TRBD1	TRBV19	CASSPRGQGSPYEQYF
13	TRBD2	TRBV7-7	CASSPSGDNEQFF
15	TRBD1	TRBV9	CASSVIRGQYQPQHF
15	TRBD1	TRBV10-3	CAAGRGPGSNQPQHF